There are a few counts of the clone carrying this T cell receptor beta chain. A clone one base away is much larger, so this may be a read error. This record belongs to a study of lung T cells in sarcoidosis with Löfgren's syndrome. One entry per CDR3 protein results from TCRdb running MiXCR on the reads. Of about 20,000 distinct CDR3 sequences listed, less than 25% were seen once; the top ten hold 4.1%. CDR3 size: 15 residues. CDR1 is SEHNR, CDR2 FQNEAQ, per germline (reference sequence). What was sequenced was CD4+ T cells from PBMCs. This rearrangement joins TRBV7-9 to TRBJ2-7; D might be TRBD1 (6 bases). The sequence derives from a human donor with sarcoidosis (Löfgren's syndrome or another form), or a control subject (not recorded which). The CDR3 is CASSFGGQTRHEQCF. CDR3 sequence (DNA): TGTGCCAGCAGCTTTGGTGGACAGACTCGGCACGAGCAGTGCTTC.